This T cell receptor beta chain was documented in a study of post-analysis software for immune sequencing data. Whole-study findings and limits: TRBV5-6, TRBV5-1 and TRBV20-1 belonged to a set of a few TRBV segments that were more frequent in patients than controls. Compared against controls, patients with multiple sclerosis displayed significantly lower normalized Chao1 diversity.

The CDR3 runs 14 residues. Germline CDR1 and CDR2: SGHDT and YYEEEE. The V gene lost 1 base and the J gene lost 8 bases, with 13 bases spanning the gap. Remarks on this clonotype: Its antigen remains unknown.

Unique molecular identifiers tagged the TCR beta cDNA libraries. The source material, 1 to 10 million T cells, gave rise to 400,000 to 550,000 cDNA molecules. TCRdb re-called the PCR reads with MiXCR, one entry per CDR3 protein. The data hold roughly 540,000 distinct CDR3 sequences, with about a third observed a single time. The sequenced sample consisted of blood. The V call is TRBV5-6, the J call TRBJ2-1; D remains unclear. This sequence originates from a girl aged 2 to 17 with multiple sclerosis. The CDR3 region is CASSLISKRHEQFF. For the CDR3, the DNA is TGTGCCAGCAGCTTGATTAGCAAACGGCATGAGCAGTTCTTC.